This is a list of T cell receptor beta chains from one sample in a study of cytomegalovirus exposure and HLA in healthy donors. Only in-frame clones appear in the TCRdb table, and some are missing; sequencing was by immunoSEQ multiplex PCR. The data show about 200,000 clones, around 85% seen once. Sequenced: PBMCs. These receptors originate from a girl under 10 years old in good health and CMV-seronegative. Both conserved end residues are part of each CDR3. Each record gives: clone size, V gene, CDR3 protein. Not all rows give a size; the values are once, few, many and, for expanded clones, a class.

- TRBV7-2 CASSFFGRGVGGELFF
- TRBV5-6 CASSLVAGGAGANVLTF
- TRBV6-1 CASSELLGGVSGANVLTF
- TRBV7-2 CASSLIITQGYGYTF
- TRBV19 CASSTIDRGRETQYF
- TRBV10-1 CASSQREGRDEQFF
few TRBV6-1 CASSERLDQPQHF
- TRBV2 CASSEPTVQGQPQHF
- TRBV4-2 CASSQELAGDFYEQYF
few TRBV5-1 CASSLEQASYEQYF
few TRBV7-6 CASSSELAGADDEQFF
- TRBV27 CASRATTGTEAFF
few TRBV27 CASSTMNTEAFF
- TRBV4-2 CASSPTGGTTRGELFF
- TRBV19 CASSMGHRLSNQPQHF
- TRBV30 CAWSIGSAGEKLFF
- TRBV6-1 CASSSSGGLGYTF
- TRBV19 CATLRGNTIYF
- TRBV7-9 CASGPIGFGGDEQFF
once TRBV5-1 CASSLVGQGWAEAFF